This T cell receptor (beta chain) was sequenced during a study of Graves' ophthalmopathy and Graves' hyperthyroidism (dated by TCRdb to 2017 to 2018). With regard to the full study: Peripheral blood was collected before any treatment was given, at the time of initial diagnosis. Once sampling was done, hyperthyroidism patients were given methimazole at a starting dose of 30 mg daily, while ophthalmopathy patients were given high-dose intravenous methylprednisolone. In total, 135 blood samples were TCR-sequenced: 40 to 45 ophthalmopathy, about 75 hyperthyroidism and roughly 17 hyperthyroidism-to-ophthalmopathy patients. An independent validation cohort comprised 18 hyperthyroidism patients and about 16 patients who later progressed from hyperthyroidism to ophthalmopathy. A discovery set of about a hundred patients (43 ophthalmopathy, fewer than 60 stable hyperthyroidism) was enrolled to explore V-J signatures distinguishing ophthalmopathy from hyperthyroidism. To tell Graves' ophthalmopathy apart from Graves' hyperthyroidism, and to predict which patients would progress to ophthalmopathy, the study relied on TCR beta repertoire signatures. In roughly 6 hyperthyroidism patients, the T-cell repertoires found in thyroid tissue were compared with those found in blood.

For repertoire sequencing, TCR beta CDR3 regions were amplified from RNA transcripts. The first round was an RT-PCR using HTBI primers with the Qiagen OneStep RT-PCR kit, and this first round was followed by a second-round multiplex PCR, then size selection and purification. Libraries were sequenced paired-end with 100 bp reads on an Illumina HiSeq2000. The source study handled its data this way. SOAPnuke was used to process the reads, throwing out any read that had adapters, had uncalled bases, had a mean Phred below 15, or lacked an exact constant-primer or identifier match. COPE v1.2.5 was used to merge high-quality paired reads. Each unique nucleotide sequence was defined as a clonotype, and clonotypes were aligned to IMGT TRB V, D and J references with MiTCR v1.1. Only V-J combinations with frequency above 0.0001 were analysed, covering 99% to 99.2% of repertoires. For each V-J combination, a TCR clonal expansion and chaos score was defined as F50 clonal expansion divided by the chaos observed in the TCRdist matrix. Welch's t-statistics and random forest were used to narrow the features down to approximately 13 V-J combinations, which were then fed into a naive Bayes classifier. Thyroid-blood repertoire similarity was quantified with the Morisita-Horn index. In-frame beta chains were kept once TCRdb had trimmed the public reads at Q25 with fastp and called clones with MiXCR. Records with the same CDR3 protein are collapsed into one entry carrying the most frequent genes and DNA. The authors' filters were not applied to this entry. The sample table holds about 370,000 distinct CDR3 sequences, of which about 18% were seen once. In total, the top ten clones hold roughly 2.3% of the sample.

Hyperthyroidism was defined as stable when no progression to ophthalmopathy occurred within 18 months of follow-up. The hyperthyroidism patients were 18 to 65 years old and newly diagnosed, with a disease duration of less than 2 months. Patients with other autoimmune diseases, uncontrolled infections, pregnancy or lactation were excluded. Diagnosis was based on clinical symptoms, serum thyroxine, TRAb, thyroid ultrasound and orbital computed tomography. Using Ficoll-Paque density gradient centrifugation, PBMCs were isolated from about 10 ml of fresh peripheral blood. Total RNA was extracted using Trizol reagent, and RNA quality was checked on an Agilent 2100 Bioanalyzer. This clonotype appeared a few times. There is no known antigen for this receptor. No base quality information exists; no much larger clone differs at one position. The germline V gene specifies MNHEY as CDR1 and SVGAGI as CDR2. Including cysteine and phenylalanine, the CDR3 has 17 amino acids. CDR3 DNA is the only sequence kept; it has 51 bases, read in frame from the first base. Clipping removes 0 bases from V and 4 bases from J, with 9 as the unmatched junction base count.

Study-level results and caveats: Most of the expanded thyroid clonotypes with a frequency above 0.001 were also detected in blood, and it was suggested that the thyroid immune response may be reflected by blood repertoires. In validation, the model predicted ophthalmopathy progression with 55% to 71% sensitivity and 72.22% specificity; approximately 12 predicted patients were CT-confirmed with GO in a median of approximately six months. No statistical method was used to predetermine the sample size, and group allocation was not hidden from the investigators. In cross-validation, the 13-signature model distinguished ophthalmopathy from stable hyperthyroidism with 85% to 90% sensitivity and around 82% specificity, and in the test set the corresponding values were roughly 80% and 75%.

Recombination linked TRBV6-5 to TRBJ2-1, and 7 junction bases match TRBD2. Source material: peripheral blood. This clonotype originated in an adult woman with stable Graves' hyperthyroidism. CDR3 protein: CASSYSGGSLLYNEQFF. Read as DNA, the sequence is TGTGCCAGCAGTTACTCGGGGGGGTCCCTACTTTACAATGAGCAGTTCTTC.